The present entry profiles one TCR beta chain with its context. Antigen unknown. Using positive magnetic bead selection on an AutoMACS, CD4+ and CD8+ cells were isolated, after which their purity was checked by flow cytometry. Looked up from germline, CDR1 is MNHEY and CDR2 is SMNVEV (reference sequence). The CDR3 is 15 amino acids. The trim removed 6 bases at V and 6 bases at J, leaving 11 bases unmatched. The sample is drawn from a study of somatic mutations in cytotoxic T cells in rheumatoid arthritis. General study results and limits: A finding that went unadjusted for multiple comparisons was the slight underrepresentation of TRBV07 in rheumatoid arthritis patients. Comparison of CD8+ T-cell clonality between rheumatoid arthritis patients and age-matched healthy controls yielded no significant difference. Rheumatoid arthritis patients, but not healthy controls, exhibited increasing CD8+ clonality with age.

Only in-frame clones appear in the TCRdb table, and some are missing; sequencing was by immunoSEQ multiplex PCR. Found here are about 25,000 clones, roughly 74% of them singletons; the top ten hold 7.5% to 10%. The sequencing input was CD8+ T cells sorted from blood. This sequence was found in a woman under 30 in good health. The V call is TRBV27, the J call TRBJ2-1; 7 bases agree with TRBD1. CDR3 sequence reads: CASSLLRQGLNEQFF. CDR3 DNA: TGTGCCAGCAGCCTACTAAGACAGGGCCTCAATGAGCAGTTCTTC.